Listed below are T cell receptor beta chains from one sample, sequenced in a study of T cells after yellow fever vaccination. Each CDR3 protein gets one entry after TCRdb re-called the 5' RACE reads with MiXCR. The data show 250,000 to 300,000 distinct CDR3 sequences, with roughly 5.2% seen just once and roughly 3.4% held by the top ten. The sample here was CD4+ T cells sorted from PBMCs, taken on the day of the yellow fever booster vaccination. The receptors shown here come from a man aged 18 to 30 who received the YFV17D yellow fever vaccine. CDR3s include the opening cysteine and the closing phenylalanine or tryptophan. Fields, in order: V gene, clone size, J gene, D gene, CDR3 DNA, CDR3 protein. A D gene is named only where the DNA matches it firmly. A clone size is listed for some rows: how often the clone was seen (once, few, many), or a class if it is expanded.

TRBV3-1	-	TRBJ2-1	TRBD1	TGTGCCAGCAGCCAAGGGTTAGGGACAGGGGGGCGACGCGAGCAGTTCTTC	CASSQGLGTGGRREQFF
TRBV7-9	-	TRBJ1-1	TRBD1	TGTGCCAGCAGCTCCCATAAGATGTGGGACAGGGATCTCACTGAAGCTTTCTTT	CASSSHKMWDRDLTEAFF
TRBV18	few	TRBJ1-5	-	TGTGCCAGCTCACCCCAAAACAGATCGAAGGGGATCAAATTCAATCAGCCCCAGCATTTT	CASSPQNRSKGIKFNQPQHF
TRBV2	-	TRBJ2-2	-	TGTGCCAGCAGTGCCCCCGCGTTTGGGGAGCTGTTTTTT	CASSAPAFGELFF
TRBV5-1	-	TRBJ2-3	-	TGCGCCAGCAGCTCCAGCCCTCGGGGTAGCGGTCTCATGGATACGCAGTATTTT	CASSSSPRGSGLMDTQYF
TRBV5-6	-	TRBJ1-2	-	TGTGCCAGCAGCTTGTCCGGGAGAGGGAGTTATGGCTACACCTTC	CASSLSGRGSYGYTF
TRBV4-2	many	TRBJ2-5	TRBD2	TGTGCCAGCAGCCTCGGGGGGGCGGGAGAGACCCAGTACTTC	CASSLGGAGETQYF
TRBV5-6	many	TRBJ2-1	-	TGTGCCAGCAGCTTGGCGGATGAGCAGTTCTTC	CASSLADEQFF
TRBV11-3	-	TRBJ2-3	-	TGTGCCAGCAGCTTAAGAGGGTCAGGCCCAGATACGCAGTATTTT	CASSLRGSGPDTQYF
TRBV7-9	few	TRBJ1-6	-	TGTGCCAGCAGCTTCTTTTCTCCGTCGGCGGAACCCCTCCACTTT	CASSFFSPSAEPLHF
TRBV7-2	many	TRBJ1-2	-	TGTGCCAGCAGCTTAGTGGCTGGGGGGCAAGTACTCGGCTACACCTTC	CASSLVAGGQVLGYTF
TRBV18	few	TRBJ1-1	TRBD1	TGTGCCAGCTCACCACGCCCGAGGGGGCCGAACACTGAAGCTTTCTTT	CASSPRPRGPNTEAFF
TRBV3-1	few	TRBJ2-2	TRBD2	TGTGCCAGCAGCCAAGGTGGCGGGGGGACCACCACCGGGGAGCTGTTTTTT	CASSQGGGGTTTGELFF
TRBV20-1	many	TRBJ1-1	-	TGCAGTGCCCATCCCCGACAGAACGGGAACACTGAAGCTTTCTTT	CSAHPRQNGNTEAFF
TRBV11-3	-	TRBJ1-1	-	TGTGCCAGCAGCCCAGGCGTGGGGAAGAACACTGAAGCTTTCTTT	CASSPGVGKNTEAFF
TRBV5-1	-	TRBJ1-1	TRBD1	TGCGCCAGCAGCTTGGGGGAACAGGGGGCTGAAGCTTTCTTT	CASSLGEQGAEAFF